The next 30 T cell receptor beta chains were all read from a single sample in a study of cytotoxic CD8 clonotypes in ibrutinib-treated CLL. TCRdb keeps only in-frame clones here, not all; method: immunoSEQ multiplex PCR. The sample has over 120,000 clones, around 76% seen once; the top ten hold approximately 5.1%. The source was PBMCs, collected after 24 months of ibrutinib treatment. These receptors all stem from a human donor with chronic lymphocytic leukemia.

This chain's CDR3 is CASSWTGLSYGYTF. CDR3 coding DNA: TGTGCCAGTAGCTGGACAGGCCTGTCCTATGGCTACACCTTC. The V and J genes are TRBV19 and TRBJ1-2, with 7 positions matching TRBD1. The CDR3 totals 14 residues. CDR1 is LNHDA and CDR2 is SQIVND in the germline V gene (reference sequence). V lost 6 bases, J lost 4 bases, and 8 bases stayed unmatched. The full variable domain, with the rest looked up from reference TRBV19 and TRBJ1-2, is DGGITQSPKYLFRKEGQNVTLSCEQNLNHDAMYWYRQDPGQGLRLIYYSQIVNDFQKGDIAEGYSVSREKKESFPLTVTSAQKNPTAFYLCASSWTGLSYGYTFGSGTRLTVV.

The sample holds one count of this clone. CDR3 DNA sequence: TGTGCCAGCAGTGTCGCAGGCCGAGGGTACGAGCAGTACTTC. This translates into CASSVAGRGYEQYF. The rearrangement links TRBV6-4 to TRBJ2-7, with D possibly TRBD2 on 5 matching bases. Germline lookup yields CDR1 MRHNA and CDR2 SNTAGT. Trimming stripped 4 bases from V and 4 bases from J, with 14 bases between. The CDR3 runs 14 residues.

The chain links TRBV27 to TRBJ2-5; D remains unclear. This CDR3 contains 9 residues. Trimming stripped 5 bases from V and 9 bases from J, with 4 bases between. CDR1 is MNHEY, CDR2 SMNVEV, per germline (reference sequence). CDR3 in amino acids: CASSTPQYF. DNA of the CDR3: TGTGCCAGCAGTACCCCCCAGTACTTC.

The chain combines TRBV7-2 with TRBJ1-4; 8 bases match TRBD1. The junction had 6 bases not matched to a gene; V was cut back by 1 base and J by 8 bases. The germline V gene has CDR1 SGHTA and CDR2 FQGNSA. There are 15 residues in the CDR3. The CDR3 region has the DNA TGTGCCAGCAGCTTAGGGACAGGGTATGGGGAAAAACTGTTTTTT. It specifies CASSLGTGYGEKLFF.

This rearrangement joins TRBV6-6 to TRBJ1-1; no reliable D call. The germline V gene encodes CDR1 MNHNY and CDR2 SVGAGI (reference sequence). This CDR3 region has 13 residues. Trimming left V 0 bases short and J 4 bases short, with 6 bases between. The DNA for the CDR3 is TGTGCCAGCAGTTACTCAGCCCTCACTGAAGCTTTCTTT. It translates to CASSYSALTEAFF.

This clone has a single count. The chain couples TRBV6-5 to TRBJ1-4; D call uncertain. Between the trimmed V and J ends, which lost 5 bases and 8 bases, there was a span of 12 bases. This CDR3 has 13 amino acids. Germline V gene lookup returns CDR1 MNHEY and CDR2 SVGAGI. The CDR3 nucleotides read TGTGCCAGCAGTCCCCCTGGTTACGAAAAACTGTTTTTT. Translating gives CASSPPGYEKLFF.

This clone was counted many times. The chain joins TRBV28 to TRBJ1-2, with D hard to call. Trimming took 3 bases from V and 6 from J, leaving 14 bases between them. The CDR3 length is 14 residues. Germline V gene data show CDR1 as MDHEN and CDR2 as SYDVKM. The CDR3 coding sequence is TGTGCCAGCAGTTTGAAAGGGAGACTGCATGGCTACACCTTC. It specifies CASSLKGRLHGYTF.

V gene TRBV29-1 combines with J gene TRBJ2-5; D is uncertain. Germline CDR1 is SQVTM and CDR2 is ANQGSEA. CDR3 length: 11 amino acids. The germline V and J ends were trimmed by 7 bases and 4 bases, with 10 bases remaining between them. CDR3 DNA sequence: TGCAGCGCTTCCGCTCCAGAGACCCAGTACTTC. It encodes CSASAPETQYF.

The gene calls are TRBV6-5 and TRBJ2-4; D is uncertain. In germline, CDR1 is MNHEY, CDR2 SVGAGI. V lost 3 bases and J lost 6, with 9 bases in between. CDR3 length equals 13 residues. CDR3 DNA: TGTGCCAGCAGTTATAACAGTTTAAACATTCAGTACTTC. It yields the protein CASSYNSLNIQYF.

The rearrangement uses TRBV9 and TRBJ1-1; maybe TRBD1 (6 bases). The CDR3 loop spans 13 amino acids. The germline V and J ends were trimmed by 3 bases and 4 bases, with 10 bases remaining between them. Germline CDR1 is SGDLS and CDR2 is YYNGEE. CDR3 nucleotides: TGTGCCAGCAGCGCGGGGGCGGGCACTGAAGCTTTCTTT. It yields the protein CASSAGAGTEAFF.

The V gene is TRBV2, the J gene TRBJ1-2, with a possible D match to TRBD1 (6 bases). The CDR3 spans 14 residues. V gave up 8 bases and J gave up 4 bases, with 17 bases separating them. Germline V gene sequence: CDR1 SNHLY, CDR2 FYNNEI. Here the CDR3 DNA reads TGTGCCAGCCTTCGGGGTCCAGGGGCCTATGGCTACACCTTC. Amino acids: CASLRGPGAYGYTF.

The chain employs TRBV7-9 and TRBJ2-7; no clear D. CDR1 SEHNR and CDR2 FQNEAQ come from the germline V gene (reference sequence). Trimming removed 3 bases at V and 2 bases at J, with 5 bases between. CDR3 length: 12 amino acids. CDR3 nucleotides: TGTGCCAGCAGCTTGTCGCCCTACGAGCAGTACTTC. Protein product: CASSLSPYEQYF.

This chain links TRBV28 with TRBJ2-2; 7 bases match TRBD2. The V segment lost 6 bases and the J segment 2 bases; nucleotides outside the gene matches: 6. The CDR3 is made up of 15 amino acids. Germline CDR1 and CDR2: MDHEN and SYDVKM. Written as DNA, the CDR3 is TGTGCCAGCAGCCGGCCGGGACTAAACACCGGGGAGCTGTTTTTT. Its protein is CASSRPGLNTGELFF. The complete variable domain, with remaining parts taken from reference TRBV28 and TRBJ2-2, reads DVKVTQSSRYLVKRTGEKVFLECVQDMDHENMFWYRQDPGLGLRLIYFSYDVKMKEKGDIPEGYSVSREKKERFSLILESASTNQTSMYLCASSRPGLNTGELFFGEGSRLTVL.

J is TRBJ1-5 and V is TRBV10-3; the D is unclear. V lost 6 bases to trimming and J lost 11 bases, with 17 bases between them. The CDR3 sequence is 13 residues long. Germline-derived CDR1 and CDR2 are ENHRY and SYGVKD. In nucleotides, the CDR3 is TGTGCCATCAGCCCTATTGGGAGGGAGGCCCAGCATTTT. Encoded protein: CAISPIGREAQHF.

The V call is TRBV11-2, the J call TRBJ2-7, with D perhaps assigned TRBD1 or TRBD2 (5 bases each). The germline CDR1 and CDR2 sequences are SGHAT and FQNNGV. There are 14 residues in the CDR3. With 8 bases removed from V and 3 bases from J, the gap between germline ends came to 17 bases. The DNA of the CDR3 is TGTGCCAGCGCCCCCTCGCGAGGGGACTACGAGCAGTACTTC. Its protein is CASAPSRGDYEQYF.

This rearrangement joins TRBV5-6 to TRBJ2-7, with 9 bases identical to TRBD2. The germline gives CDR1 SGHDT, CDR2 YYEEEE. Germline trimming cut 4 bases from V and 3 bases from J; bases unmatched to any gene: 8. The CDR3 loop spans 15 amino acids. The CDR3 nucleotides read TGTGCCAGCAGCGCGGGACTAGCCGGGGGCTACGAGCAGTACTTC. The encoded protein is CASSAGLAGGYEQYF.

The V call is TRBV30, the J call TRBJ1-6, with unresolved D. This CDR3 contains 12 residues. Germline V gene data show CDR1 as GTSNPN and CDR2 as SVGIG (reference sequence). Trimming shortened V by 2 bases and J by 7 bases, and 6 bases separated the two germline ends. The CDR3 nucleotides read TGTGCCTGGAGTTTAAGCAATTCACCCCTCCACTTT. The encoded protein is CAWSLSNSPLHF.

V gene TRBV4-3 combines with J gene TRBJ2-7; 12 bases map to TRBD2. V trimming: 2 bases; J trimming: 1 base; junction bases outside the gene matches: 0. Germline loops: CDR1 LGHNA, CDR2 YSLEER. This CDR3 has 15 amino acids. CDR3 loop: CASSQTSGGSYEQYF. The DNA of the CDR3 is TGCGCCAGCAGCCAAACTAGCGGGGGGTCCTACGAGCAGTACTTC.

V gene TRBV6-5 combines with J gene TRBJ1-2; unclear D gene. The ends were cut back, 0 bases at V and 0 bases at J, with 5 bases in the middle. The CDR3 spans 14 residues. The V gene's germline CDR1 is MNHEY and CDR2 SVGAGI. This chain's CDR3 is CASSYSGPNYGYTF. DNA of the CDR3: TGTGCCAGCAGTTACTCTGGCCCTAACTATGGCTACACCTTC.

The chain links TRBV28 to TRBJ1-2; 7 bases match TRBD1. Looked up from germline, CDR1 is MDHEN and CDR2 is SYDVKM. V was clipped by 3 bases and J by 4 bases; unmatched bases: 5. The CDR3 is made up of 14 amino acids. The CDR3 DNA reads TGTGCCAGCAGTTTGGCCGGGACAGCCTATGGCTACACCTTC. Amino acid sequence: CASSLAGTAYGYTF.

The chain combines TRBV19 with TRBJ1-2; 8 bases agree with TRBD1. The CDR3 runs to 15 residues. V was pared by 7 bases and J by 5 bases, with 12 bases of the junction left unmatched. Germline V gives CDR1 LNHDA, CDR2 SQIVND (reference sequence). CDR3 in DNA: TGTGCCAGTACCTACACAGGGGGTACGGTTTATGGCTACACCTTC. Its translation: CASTYTGGTVYGYTF.

V is TRBV27 and J is TRBJ2-7; TRBD1 agrees at 8 bases. Germline V lookup: CDR1 MNHEY, CDR2 SMNVEV (reference sequence). Losses at the gene ends were 5 bases for V and 3 bases for J; bases not matched to a gene: 3. This CDR3 region has 13 residues. The chain's CDR3 is CASSPGQDYEQYF. CDR3 in DNA: TGTGCCAGCAGTCCGGGACAGGACTACGAGCAGTACTTC.

This chain joins TRBV7-6 and TRBJ1-3, with D possibly being TRBD1 (6 bases). The germline gives CDR1 SGHVS, CDR2 FNYEAQ. The CDR3 covers 14 residues. With 5 bases removed from V and 4 bases from J, the gap between germline ends came to 12 bases. The CDR3 here is CASSLGQPGNTIYF. CDR3 nucleotides: TGTGCCAGCAGCCTCGGACAGCCCGGAAACACCATATATTTT.

The J gene is TRBJ2-1, the V gene TRBV5-1, with 10 bases fitting TRBD1. Germline CDR1 SGHRS, CDR2 YFSETQ. The CDR3 covers 14 residues. The junction had 7 bases not matched to a gene; V was cut back by 2 bases and J by 11 bases. CDR3 DNA: TGCGCCAGCAGCTTAGTCCCGGGACAGGGGCAGCAGTTCTTC. Translating gives CASSLVPGQGQQFF.

The chain links TRBV27 to TRBJ1-2, with 7 bases lining up with TRBD1. Trimming cost V 6 bases and J 4 bases; bases outside gene matches: 11. This CDR3 has 15 residues. Germline V gene sequence: CDR1 MNHEY, CDR2 SMNVEV (reference sequence). The CDR3 loop reads CASSLMVGDSYGYTF. For the CDR3, the DNA is TGTGCCAGCAGCCTCATGGTCGGGGACAGCTATGGCTACACCTTC.

A few counts support this clone. This rearrangement joins TRBV6-5 to TRBJ2-3; 8 bases are a match to TRBD1. This CDR3 comprises 14 residues. Germline V CDR1 and CDR2: MNHEY, SVGAGI. The J segment lost 4 bases and the V segment lost 7 bases, leaving 7 bases of the junction unmatched. This CDR3 reads CASILGQAADTQYF. CDR3 in DNA: TGTGCCAGCATCCTGGGACAGGCGGCAGATACGCAGTATTTT.

The chain is built from TRBV30 and TRBJ2-7, with TRBD1 as a possible D gene (5 bases). Germline CDR1 reads GTSNPN; CDR2 reads SVGIG (reference sequence). V dropped 2 bases and J dropped 5 bases, with 7 bases sitting between them. The CDR3 sequence is 11 residues long. The CDR3 DNA sequence: TGTGCCTGGAGTATAGGGGACGAGCAGTACTTC. Translating gives CAWSIGDEQYF.

The chain is built from TRBV5-1 and TRBJ2-7, with TRBD2 matching 11 bases. This CDR3 has 16 residues. Germline V gene lookup returns CDR1 SGHRS and CDR2 YFSETQ. V shed 5 bases, J shed 0 bases, and the junction held 7 bases outside the gene matches. The CDR3 region has the DNA TGCGCCAGCAGGCCTAGACTAGCGGGGAACTCCTACGAGCAGTACTTC. Amino acid sequence: CASRPRLAGNSYEQYF.

The DNA for the CDR3 is TGTGCCAGCATAGGAACGGGGACAGTTCATAATTCACCCCTCCACTTT. Amino acids: CASIGTGTVHNSPLHF. The chain couples TRBV28 to TRBJ1-6; 7 bases map to TRBD1. V lost 7 bases to trimming and J lost 5 bases; unmatched junction nucleotides: 11. CDR1 is MDHEN and CDR2 is SYDVKM in the germline V gene. CDR3 length: 16 amino acids.

The chain carries TRBV27 and TRBJ2-7; D possibly uses TRBD1 or TRBD2 (5 bases each). Germline lookup yields CDR1 MNHEY and CDR2 SMNVEV (reference sequence). Trimming removed 6 bases at V and 2 bases at J, with 14 bases between. The CDR3 runs 14 residues. The CDR3 is CASSTTRGAYEQYF. CDR3 DNA sequence: TGTGCCAGCAGCACCACCCGGGGCGCCTACGAGCAGTACTTC.